The 32 T cell receptor beta chains given below trace back to one sample, sequenced in a study of shared clonotypes between healthy human individuals. Assay used: immunoSEQ multiplex PCR; TCRdb lists only in-frame clones, some missing. The table lists fewer than 600,000 clones, just over 75% of them singletons, with around 11% in the top ten. Sequencing was done on a sample of PBMCs. The receptors shown here come from a woman aged 40 to 50 in good health. Some clones in this sample may be carry-over from other donors' samples.

This sequence joins TRBV6-5 and TRBJ2-5, with D unresolved. The last part of the DNA fits TRBJ2-7 better; the J call may be wrong. CDR1 and CDR2 (germline): MNHEY, SVGAGI. The CDR3 covers 15 residues. In DNA form, the CDR3 reads TGTGCCAGCACCCCTCCTTCCGGGTCACTCTACGAGCAGTACTTC. Protein: CASTPPSGSLYEQYF.

The chain couples TRBV6-4 to TRBJ2-3; possible D gene TRBD2, 6 bases. V lost 4 bases, J lost 5 bases, and 10 bases lay in between. Germline V gives CDR1 MRHNA, CDR2 SNTAGT. The CDR3 runs to 13 residues. The CDR3 nucleotides are TGTGCCAGCAGTGCCGCAGCGGGAGATACGCAGTATTTT. This codes for CASSAAAGDTQYF.

V gene TRBV14 combines with J gene TRBJ2-5; 13 bases align to TRBD2. Germline V gene lookup returns CDR1 SGHDN and CDR2 FVKESK. There are 16 residues in the CDR3. The trim removed 2 bases at V and 5 bases at J, leaving 5 bases unmatched. In DNA form, the CDR3 reads TGTGCCAGCAGCCAATGGACTAGCGGGAGTGTTGAGACCCAGTACTTC. It codes for CASSQWTSGSVETQYF.

With regard to this clone: Other nucleotide sequences in the sample specify the same CDR3. The chain couples TRBV28 to TRBJ1-2; D remains ambiguous. The CDR3 has 12 amino acids. The germline gives CDR1 MDHEN, CDR2 SYDVKM. With 5 bases removed from V and 8 bases from J, the gap between germline ends came to 12 bases. The CDR3 spells CASSQGGYGYTF. CDR3 coding DNA: TGTGCCAGCAGTCAAGGAGGGTACGGCTACACCTTC.

This clone was recorded many times. The sample contains more than one DNA sequence encoding this CDR3. The chain combines TRBV10-3 with TRBJ2-2; 7 nucleotides align to TRBD1. Germline CDR1 and CDR2: ENHRY and SYGVKD. V gave up 2 bases and J gave up 0 bases; unmatched junction bases: 0. This CDR3 region has 15 residues. CDR3 nucleotide sequence: TGTGCCATCAGTGAGGGGACAGCGAACACCGGGGAGCTGTTTTTT. Its translation is CAISEGTANTGELFF.

The rearrangement links TRBV2 to TRBJ1-5; no clear D. The V end lost 9 bases, the J end lost 0 bases, and 9 bases lay between the germline ends. This CDR3 has 13 amino acids. CDR1 is SNHLY and CDR2 is FYNNEI in the germline V gene. The CDR3 DNA reads as TGTGCCAGTGCACAAAATAGCAATCAGCCCCAGCATTTT. Translation gives CASAQNSNQPQHF.

In this sample, this clone turned up a few times. V and J are TRBV19 and TRBJ1-1, with D unresolved. The V gene's germline CDR1 is LNHDA and CDR2 SQIVND (reference sequence). This CDR3 is 14 amino acids long. V was trimmed by 5 bases and J by 7 bases, leaving 17 bases between them. This chain's CDR3 is CASSPQRDTDEAFF. The CDR3, as DNA: TGTGCCAGTAGTCCCCAGCGAGACACCGATGAAGCTTTCTTT. Supplemented by reference TRBV19 and TRBJ1-1, the full variable domain reads DGGITQSPKYLFRKEGQNVTLSCEQNLNHDAMYWYRQDPGQGLRLIYYSQIVNDFQKGDIAEGYSVSREKKESFPLTVTSAQKNPTAFYLCASSPQRDTDEAFFGQGTRLTVV.

This clone was recorded only once. The chain recombines TRBV2 with TRBJ2-4; 14 nucleotides agree with TRBD2. V lost 6 bases, J lost 7 bases, and 20 bases stayed unmatched. Germline CDR1 reads SNHLY; CDR2 reads FYNNEI. The CDR3 extends over 20 amino acids. CDR3 bases: TGTGCCAGCAGCCCCCTGAGGGCGACTAGCGGGAGGGCCGGGGGGAACATTCAGTACTTC. Residues: CASSPLRATSGRAGGNIQYF.

CDR3: CAWSAGPAGNTIYF. DNA of the CDR3: TGTGCCTGGAGTGCGGGGCCTGCTGGAAACACCATATATTTT. The V gene is TRBV30, the J gene TRBJ1-3, with TRBD1 as a possible D gene (5 bases). There are 14 residues in the CDR3. Per germline, CDR1 GTSNPN and CDR2 SVGIG (reference sequence). Between the trimmed V and J ends, which lost 1 base and 2 bases, there was a span of 9 bases.

The chain employs TRBV18 and TRBJ2-7; D uncertain. V was shortened by 4 bases and J by 5 bases, with 6 bases between the two germline ends. This CDR3 is 11 amino acids long. Germline CDR1 is KGHSH and CDR2 is LQKENI. The CDR3, as DNA: TGTGCCAGCTCACTCTATCACGAGCAGTACTTC. This codes for CASSLYHEQYF.

The chain uses TRBV6-5 and TRBJ2-1, with TRBD2 matching 8 bases. Per the germline V gene, CDR1 is MNHEY and CDR2 is SVGAGI. This CDR3 has 15 amino acids. Germline trimming cut 6 bases from V and 2 bases from J; bases unmatched to any gene: 6. CDR3 residues: CASSRLARTYNEQFF. The CDR3 DNA follows: TGTGCCAGCAGCCGACTAGCGAGGACCTACAATGAGCAGTTCTTC.

J is TRBJ2-1 and V is TRBV6-5; TRBD1 matches 9 bases. Germline trimming cut 6 bases from V and 6 bases from J; bases unmatched to any gene: 9. CDR3 length: 15 amino acids. Germline assignment: CDR1 MNHEY and CDR2 SVGAGI. This CDR3 reads CASRHEGQGPNEQFF. CDR3 in DNA: TGTGCCAGCAGGCACGAGGGACAGGGACCCAATGAGCAGTTCTTC.

This clone has only one observation. One junction end does not reproduce the germline sequence, and a read error may be involved. The J gene is TRBJ2-7, the V gene TRBV15; 10 positions match TRBD1. The CDR3 sequence is 15 residues long. The germline gives CDR1 LNHNV, CDR2 YYDKDF (reference sequence). CDR3 coding DNA: TGTGCCGCCAGCCCCCGGACAGGGGGGAGCTACGAGCAGTACTTC. This sequence encodes CAASPRTGGSYEQYF.

In DNA form, the CDR3 reads TGTGCCAGCAGCTCGGCGGGAGGGGCGGGAGGGTTAGATACGCAGTATTTT. Its translation: CASSSAGGAGGLDTQYF. The chain joins TRBV7-2 to TRBJ2-3, with 9 nucleotides matching TRBD2. The CDR3 consists of 17 residues. The trim removed 4 bases at V and 5 bases at J, leaving 13 bases unmatched. The germline gives CDR1 SGHTA, CDR2 FQGNSA.

The rearrangement uses TRBV11-2 and TRBJ2-7; a weak D match, TRBD2 (6 bases). CDR1 SGHAT and CDR2 FQNNGV come from the germline V gene. Trimming removed 5 bases from V and 4 bases from J, with 12 bases in between. The CDR3 covers 13 residues. CDR3 region: CASSPPGGYEQYF. The CDR3 coding sequence is TGTGCCAGCAGCCCCCCTGGGGGGTACGAGCAGTACTTC. The full variable domain, rest sourced from reference TRBV11-2 and TRBJ2-7, is EAGVAQSPRYKIIEKRQSVAFWCNPISGHATLYWYQQILGQGPKLLIQFQNNGVVDDSQLPKDRFSAERLKGVDSTLKIQPAKLEDSAVYLCASSPPGGYEQYFGPGTRLTVT.

This rearrangement joins TRBV29-1 to TRBJ2-2; 7 positions match TRBD1. CDR3 size: 16 residues. CDR1 SQVTM and CDR2 ANQGSEA come from the germline V gene. The ends lost 4 bases at V and 0 bases at J; junction bases unmatched: 8. The CDR3 protein is CSVGVGTASNTGELFF. In nucleotides, the CDR3 is TGCAGCGTTGGCGTTGGGACAGCCTCGAACACCGGGGAGCTGTTTTTT.

This clone was recorded only once. The genes are TRBV7-9 and TRBJ1-1; 7 nucleotides line up with TRBD1. The CDR3 totals 14 residues. Trimming removed 5 bases from V and 1 base from J; junction bases left unmatched: 4. CDR1 SEHNR and CDR2 FQNEAQ come from the germline V gene (reference sequence). The chain's CDR3 is CASSLAGGNTEAFF. The CDR3 DNA reads TGTGCCAGCAGCCTGGCAGGGGGGAACACTGAAGCTTTCTTT.

With regard to this clone: The missing conserved phenylalanine or tryptophan at the end of this CDR3 makes a read error likely. The chain employs TRBV6-1 and TRBJ2-7; 12 bases fit TRBD2. This CDR3 has 15 residues. Germline assignment: CDR1 MNHNS and CDR2 SASEGT. Trimming at V came to 6 bases and at J to 0 bases, leaving 3 bases not matched to a gene. The CDR3 here is CASRRTSGDSYEQYS. CDR3 nucleotide sequence: TGTGCCAGCAGGCGGACTAGCGGGGACTCCTACGAGCAGTACTCC.

This clone was recorded only once. V usage is TRBV29-1 and J usage is TRBJ2-2, with 8 bases that match TRBD2. CDR3 length: 13 amino acids. With V trimmed by 7 bases and J by 6 bases, 7 bases remained unmatched. CDR1 and CDR2 (germline): SQVTM, ANQGSEA. The CDR3 loop reads CSAAPGGAGELFF. The CDR3 coding sequence is TGCAGCGCTGCCCCGGGAGGGGCCGGGGAGCTGTTTTTT.

This chain connects TRBV11-2 to TRBJ2-5; D gene unclear. The CDR3 totals 16 residues. V was pared by 1 base and J by 5 bases, with 17 bases between. The germline gives CDR1 SGHAT, CDR2 FQNNGV. The CDR3 sequence: CASSLVPQMYGETQYF. DNA for the CDR3: TGTGCCAGCAGCTTAGTCCCACAAATGTACGGGGAGACCCAGTACTTC.

V gene TRBV19 combines with J gene TRBJ2-1; 7 bases fit TRBD2. V shed 6 bases, J shed 3 bases, and the junction held 5 bases outside the gene matches. CDR3 length: 14 amino acids. Germline assignment: CDR1 LNHDA and CDR2 SQIVND (reference sequence). The CDR3 coding sequence is TGTGCCAGTAGGTTCCGGGACTACTACAATGAGCAGTTCTTC. It specifies CASRFRDYYNEQFF.

V gene TRBV5-1 combines with J gene TRBJ2-1; 7 positions match TRBD2. Germline CDR1 SGHRS, CDR2 YFSETQ. V shed 2 bases and J 8 bases; nucleotides not matched to a gene: 13. This CDR3 has 16 residues. CDR3: CASSFRGGGAGDEQFF. CDR3 nucleotide sequence: TGCGCCAGCAGCTTCCGCGGAGGTGGGGCGGGAGATGAGCAGTTCTTC.

A remark on this clone: This sample also contains other DNA sequences that code for the same CDR3. J is TRBJ2-7 and V is TRBV27; a possible D gene is TRBD2 (5 bases). The germline V and J ends were trimmed by 2 bases and 0 bases, with 8 bases remaining between them. CDR3 length: 14 residues. From germline, CDR1 is MNHEY and CDR2 SMNVEV (reference sequence). Here the CDR3 DNA reads TGTGCCAGCAGTTTACGGGGTAACTCCTACGAGCAGTACTTC. Its translation is CASSLRGNSYEQYF.

The chain has TRBV4-1 and TRBJ2-7; a weak D match, TRBD2 (7 bases). The ends were cut back, 4 bases at V and 3 bases at J, with 16 bases in the middle. The CDR3 has 15 amino acids. Germline CDR1 is MGHRA and CDR2 is YSYEKL. CDR3 amino acids: CASSPARGGDYEQYF. DNA of the CDR3: TGCGCCAGCAGCCCCGCCAGGGGAGGGGACTACGAGCAGTACTTC.

This rearrangement joins TRBV6-1 to TRBJ2-3; D not resolved. There are 16 residues in the CDR3. V dropped 2 bases and J dropped 4 bases, with 16 bases sitting between them. The germline CDR1 and CDR2 sequences are MNHNS and SASEGT. DNA of the CDR3: TGTGCCAGCAGTGAAAGAATGGTCCCCGGCGCAGATACGCAGTATTTT. It yields the protein CASSERMVPGADTQYF.

The V and J genes are TRBV7-2 and TRBJ2-7; 11 bases match TRBD2. Trimming cost V 1 base and J 9 bases; bases outside gene matches: 8. The V gene's germline CDR1 is SGHTA and CDR2 FQGNSA. CDR3 length: 15 amino acids. The CDR3 region is CASSLDGTSGVGQYF. In DNA form, the CDR3 reads TGTGCCAGCAGCTTAGACGGGACTAGCGGAGTCGGGCAGTACTTC.

The rearrangement uses TRBV19 and TRBJ2-3; the D gene could be TRBD1 or TRBD2 (5 bases each). The CDR3 consists of 14 residues. CDR1 is LNHDA, CDR2 SQIVND, per germline (reference sequence). The V end was cut by 7 bases, the J end by 5 bases, with 16 bases between. The CDR3 nucleotides are TGTGCCAGTAATGCCGGGTTGAGGGGAGATACGCAGTATTTT. Translated: CASNAGLRGDTQYF.

This chain's CDR3 is CASSFVGSTEQFF. The CDR3 DNA sequence: TGTGCCAGCAGCTTTGTCGGGAGTACTGAGCAGTTCTTC. The chain is built from TRBV7-9 and TRBJ2-1; D is possibly TRBD2 (6 bases). Trimming took 3 bases from V and 9 from J, leaving 12 bases between them. The CDR3 loop spans 13 amino acids. Germline CDR1 reads SEHNR; CDR2 reads FQNEAQ (reference sequence).

V and J are TRBV6-4 and TRBJ1-2, with 10 nucleotides matching TRBD1. CDR1 is MRHNA and CDR2 is SNTAGT in the germline V gene. This CDR3 comprises 14 residues. After removal of 6 bases from V and 4 bases from J, the junction contained 5 bases not matched to a gene. CDR3 loop: CASSPGTGAYGYTF. The CDR3 nucleotides are TGTGCCAGCAGCCCCGGGACAGGGGCCTATGGCTACACCTTC.

A single count supports this clone. The chain is built from TRBV5-1 and TRBJ1-1; 9 nucleotides align to TRBD1. V gave up 4 bases and J gave up 3 bases; unmatched junction bases: 7. The CDR3 is 15 residues long. Germline V gene sequence: CDR1 SGHRS, CDR2 YFSETQ. The CDR3 sequence is CASSGTGRDHTEAFF. CDR3 bases: TGCGCCAGCAGCGGGACAGGGCGAGATCACACTGAAGCTTTCTTT.

V usage is TRBV5-1 and J usage is TRBJ2-7; 10 bases line up with TRBD1. After removal of 3 bases from V and 0 bases from J, the junction contained 3 bases not matched to a gene. CDR3 size: 15 residues. Per germline, CDR1 SGHRS and CDR2 YFSETQ. The CDR3 region has the DNA TGCGCCAGCAGCTACGGGACAGGGGTCTCCTACGAGCAGTACTTC. It specifies CASSYGTGVSYEQYF.

A note on this clone: This sample includes further DNA sequences coding for the same CDR3. This chain uses TRBV5-1 with TRBJ2-1; D not resolved. The CDR3 is 13 residues long. The germline V gene has CDR1 SGHRS and CDR2 YFSETQ. Deletions cut 0 bases from V and 5 bases from J, with 6 bases between. The CDR3 here is CASSLGRNNEQFF. In DNA form, the CDR3 reads TGCGCCAGCAGCTTGGGCAGAAACAATGAGCAGTTCTTC. The entire variable domain, with the rest obtained from reference TRBV5-1 and TRBJ2-1, is as follows: KAGVTQTPRYLIKTRGQQVTLSCSPISGHRSVSWYQQTPGQGLQFLFEYFSETQRNKGNFPGRFSGRQFSNSRSEMNVSTLELGDSALYLCASSLGRNNEQFFGPGTRLTVL.